What follows are 29 T cell receptor beta chains derived from one specimen sequenced in a study of blood T cell repertoires in COVID-19. TCRdb's table, derived via immunoSEQ multiplex PCR, lists solely in-frame clones and lacks some. The sample lists around 380,000 clones, about four fifths occurring once. The sample was peripheral blood. The receptors originated from a human donor with acute or convalescent COVID-19. The donor label of this sample is uncertain.

This chain joins TRBV30 and TRBJ2-7, with 8 nucleotides matching TRBD2. Germline V gene lookup returns CDR1 GTSNPN and CDR2 SVGIG (reference sequence). The CDR3 loop spans 16 amino acids. V lost 4 bases to trimming and J lost 9 bases; unmatched junction nucleotides: 20. The CDR3: CAWKLDWGAGDSGQYF. In DNA, the CDR3 is TGTGCCTGGAAACTCGATTGGGGAGCGGGAGATAGTGGGCAGTACTTC.

CDR3 in amino acids: CASSQTTTEAFF. The CDR3 nucleotides are TGCGCCAGCAGCCAAACTACCACTGAAGCTTTCTTT. The chain recombines TRBV4-1 with TRBJ1-1; D gene ambiguous. CDR3 length: 12 amino acids. Trimming took 2 bases from V and 4 from J, leaving 5 bases between them. Looked up from germline, CDR1 is MGHRA and CDR2 is YSYEKL.

V and J are TRBV4-1 and TRBJ1-3; the D gene is possibly TRBD1 (5 bases). CDR3 length: 16 residues. CDR1 is MGHRA, CDR2 YSYEKL, per germline. V lost 1 base, J lost 1 base, and 11 bases lay in between. The CDR3 nucleotides are TGCGCCAGCAGCCAAGTTCTCTCAGGGTCTGGAAACACCATATATTTT. This translates into CASSQVLSGSGNTIYF.

The V gene is TRBV5-5, the J gene TRBJ1-5; a possible D gene is TRBD1 (5 bases). The CDR3 is made up of 15 amino acids. Between the trimmed V and J ends, which lost 4 bases and 1 base, there was a span of 12 bases. Germline-derived CDR1 and CDR2 are SGHKS and YYEKEE (reference sequence). The CDR3 protein is CASSPGPGSNQPQHF. CDR3 nucleotide sequence: TGTGCCAGCAGCCCGGGCCCAGGGAGCAATCAGCCCCAGCATTTT.

The rearrangement links TRBV23-1 to TRBJ1-2; D perhaps matches TRBD1 (6 bases). TRBV23-1 is placed among ORFs of uncertain function. The CDR3 contains 12 residues. Between the trimmed V and J ends, which lost 10 bases and 5 bases, there was a span of 14 bases. For the CDR3, the DNA is TGCGCCACTCGGGGGGGCAGGTATGGCTACACCTTC. Translation: CATRGGRYGYTF.

CDR3 sequence reads: CASSLRQSLGYTF. The CDR3 nucleotides read TGTGCCAGCAGTCTCCGACAGTCCCTGGGCTACACCTTC. The chain has TRBV27 and TRBJ1-2; maybe TRBD1 (5 bases). Trimming took 5 bases from V and 8 from J, leaving 15 bases between them. The CDR3 covers 13 residues. Germline V gene lookup returns CDR1 MNHEY and CDR2 SMNVEV (reference sequence).

This clone has a single count. The CDR3 DNA reads as TGTGCCAGCAGCCTAGGACAGGGGGGAGAAAAACTGTTTTTT. It encodes CASSLGQGGEKLFF. The J gene is TRBJ1-4, the V gene TRBV7-9; 10 nucleotides line up with TRBD1. Germline values: CDR1 SEHNR, CDR2 FQNEAQ (reference sequence). With V trimmed by 5 bases and J by 8 bases, 5 bases remained unmatched. The CDR3 contains 14 residues.

This clone was observed a few times. This chain connects TRBV18 to TRBJ2-5; perhaps TRBD2 as D (6 bases). The V and J ends lost 4 bases and 5 bases respectively, with 14 bases between them. The CDR3 runs to 14 residues. Germline V gives CDR1 KGHSH, CDR2 LQKENI. The CDR3 DNA reads TGTGCCAGCTCACGGGATGCGGGATGGGAGACCCAGTACTTC. Its protein product is CASSRDAGWETQYF.

V gene TRBV30 combines with J gene TRBJ2-1; tentative D call: TRBD2 (5 bases). CDR3 length equals 13 residues. The germline V gene has CDR1 GTSNPN and CDR2 SVGIG (reference sequence). Trimming left V 0 bases short and J 9 bases short, with 12 bases between. In DNA form, the CDR3 reads TGTGCCTGGAGTGTTGGGGTAGCGATTGAGCAGTTCTTC. Its translation is CAWSVGVAIEQFF. The full variable domain, rest sourced from reference TRBV30 and TRBJ2-1, is SQTIHQWPATLVQPVGSPLSLECTVEGTSNPNLYWYRQAAGRGLQLLFYSVGIGQISSEVPQNLSASRPQDRQFILSSKKLLLSDSGFYLCAWSVGVAIEQFFGPGTRLTVL.

The chain links TRBV18 to TRBJ2-3; D may be TRBD1 (5 bases). V gave up 5 bases and J gave up 4 bases, with 10 bases separating them. This CDR3 has 13 residues. Germline V gene lookup returns CDR1 KGHSH and CDR2 LQKENI. Written as DNA, the CDR3 is TGTGCCAGCTCATTCAGGGCGGCAGATACGCAGTATTTT. It yields the protein CASSFRAADTQYF.

The chain uses TRBV19 and TRBJ1-1; 8 bases agree with TRBD1. Germline loops: CDR1 LNHDA, CDR2 SQIVND (reference sequence). This CDR3 comprises 15 residues. Unmatched junction bases numbered 8, after V lost 3 bases and J lost 5 bases. CDR3 sequence: CASSMSGTGGTEAFF. The CDR3 DNA is TGTGCCAGTAGTATGTCCGGGACAGGAGGGACTGAAGCTTTCTTT.

This sequence joins TRBV10-3 and TRBJ2-1; a possible D gene is TRBD2 (5 bases). Germline V lookup: CDR1 ENHRY, CDR2 SYGVKD. Trimming shortened V by 2 bases and J by 0 bases, and 14 bases separated the two germline ends. CDR3 length: 17 residues. This chain's CDR3 is CAISEAESGFSYNEQFF. The CDR3, as DNA: TGTGCCATCAGTGAGGCCGAAAGCGGTTTCTCCTACAATGAGCAGTTCTTC.

As DNA, the CDR3 is TGTGCCAGCAGTGAAGACAGGGCCTACGAGCAGTACTTC. Its protein product is CASSEDRAYEQYF. The rearrangement uses TRBV2 and TRBJ2-7, with a possible D match to TRBD1 (6 bases). This CDR3 spans 13 amino acids. Per the germline V gene, CDR1 is SNHLY and CDR2 is FYNNEI. V was shortened by 1 base and J by 2 bases, with 6 bases between the two germline ends. The entire variable domain, with the rest obtained from reference TRBV2 and TRBJ2-7, is as follows: EPEVTQTPSHQVTQMGQEVILRCVPISNHLYFYWYRQILGQKVEFLVSFYNNEISEKSEIFDDQFSVERPDGSNFTLKIRSTKLEDSAMYFCASSEDRAYEQYFGPGTRLTVT.

The gene calls are TRBV5-5 and TRBJ1-5; D is perhaps TRBD1 (5 bases). V lost 0 bases and J lost 3, with 16 bases in between. Germline CDR1 reads SGHKS; CDR2 reads YYEKEE (reference sequence). There are 17 residues in the CDR3. CDR3 in DNA: TGTGCCAGCAGCTTGGGGGAAACAGGAACAATCAATCAGCCCCAGCATTTT. It specifies CASSLGETGTINQPQHF.

The rearrangement joins TRBV19 to TRBJ2-1; 7 nucleotides match TRBD2. Germline V CDR1 and CDR2: LNHDA, SQIVND (reference sequence). Trimming removed 4 bases from V and 7 bases from J; junction bases left unmatched: 4. The CDR3 runs 13 residues. CDR3 residues: CASSRDYWNEQFF. CDR3 coding DNA: TGTGCCAGTAGTAGGGACTACTGGAATGAGCAGTTCTTC. The full variable domain, in which reference TRBV19 and TRBJ2-1 provide the parts outside the CDR3, is DGGITQSPKYLFRKEGQNVTLSCEQNLNHDAMYWYRQDPGQGLRLIYYSQIVNDFQKGDIAEGYSVSREKKESFPLTVTSAQKNPTAFYLCASSRDYWNEQFFGPGTRLTVL.

The chain joins TRBV6-5 to TRBJ1-4; TRBD1 matches at 9 bases. Trimming removed 2 bases from V and 8 bases from J; junction bases left unmatched: 6. This CDR3 region has 15 residues. Per the germline V gene, CDR1 is MNHEY and CDR2 is SVGAGI. The CDR3 coding sequence is TGTGCCAGCAGTTACGGGGGACAGGGTGGCGAAAAACTGTTTTTT. It yields the protein CASSYGGQGGEKLFF.

The rearrangement links TRBV2 to TRBJ2-2, with TRBD1 matching 9 bases. V shed 6 bases, J shed 0 bases, and the junction held 2 bases outside the gene matches. Looked up from germline, CDR1 is SNHLY and CDR2 is FYNNEI. This CDR3 contains 15 residues. CDR3 coding DNA: TGTGCCAGCAGGAGACAGGGGGCGAACACCGGGGAGCTGTTTTTT. Amino acids: CASRRQGANTGELFF.

The chain carries TRBV19 and TRBJ1-5; D is unresolved. This CDR3 comprises 14 residues. CDR1 is LNHDA and CDR2 is SQIVND in the germline V gene (reference sequence). Deletions cut 2 bases from V and 6 bases from J, with 11 bases between. CDR3: CASSIPGSAQPQHF. The CDR3, as DNA: TGTGCCAGTAGTATACCGGGGAGTGCTCAGCCCCAGCATTTT.

For this clone: The sample has other DNA sequences that encode this CDR3 too. This rearrangement joins TRBV18 to TRBJ2-7; perhaps TRBD2 as D (6 bases). Germline CDR1 and CDR2: KGHSH and LQKENI. V was trimmed by 2 bases and J by 7 bases, leaving 6 bases between them. The CDR3 is 11 amino acids. CDR3 nucleotides: TGTGCCAGCTCACCAGGGGGGGAGCAGTACTTC. Translation gives CASSPGGEQYF.

This chain uses TRBV30 with TRBJ1-4, with D hard to call. Trimming cost V 2 bases and J 1 base, with 14 bases left between them. The germline V gene encodes CDR1 GTSNPN and CDR2 SVGIG (reference sequence). This CDR3 is built from 16 residues. In nucleotides, the CDR3 is TGTGCCTGGAGTCCTGTAGCTCAAGGAACTAATGAAAAACTGTTTTTT. Translating it yields CAWSPVAQGTNEKLFF. Together with reference TRBV30 and TRBJ1-4, the CDR3 gives the full variable domain: SQTIHQWPATLVQPVGSPLSLECTVEGTSNPNLYWYRQAAGRGLQLLFYSVGIGQISSEVPQNLSASRPQDRQFILSSKKLLLSDSGFYLCAWSPVAQGTNEKLFFGSGTQLSVL.

This clone came up a few times. V is TRBV5-8 and J is TRBJ1-4; 7 bases match TRBD1. Trimming removed 0 bases from V and 6 bases from J; junction bases left unmatched: 5. The CDR3 has 15 amino acids. From germline, CDR1 is SGHTS and CDR2 YDEGEE. The CDR3 bases are TGTGCCAGCAGCTTGGGGGCAGGGGGGCATGAAAAACTGTTTTTT. This encodes CASSLGAGGHEKLFF.

About this clone itself: Other DNA sequences in this sample translate to the same CDR3. The chain has TRBV6-5 and TRBJ1-6; possible D gene TRBD1, 6 bases. V was clipped by 2 bases and J by 9 bases, with 11 bases between them. There are 14 residues in the CDR3. Germline V lookup: CDR1 MNHEY, CDR2 SVGAGI. DNA for the CDR3: TGTGCCAGCAGTTACAGTACAGGGTCTTCACCCCTCCACTTT. This gives the protein CASSYSTGSSPLHF.

The chain is built from TRBV3-1 (or the pseudogene TRBV3-2) and TRBJ2-1; the D gene is possibly TRBD2 (5 bases). This CDR3 spans 14 amino acids. V was pared by 3 bases and J by 7 bases, with 13 bases between. Germline CDR1 LGHDT, CDR2 YNNKEL (reference sequence). The CDR3 sequence is CASSQRTGRNEQFF. The CDR3 DNA sequence: TGTGCCAGCAGCCAGCGAACGGGAAGGAATGAGCAGTTCTTC.

V and J are TRBV7-2 and TRBJ2-7, with 8 nucleotides matching TRBD2. Looked up from germline, CDR1 is SGHTA and CDR2 is FQGNSA. V was clipped by 5 bases and J by 3 bases; unmatched bases: 6. The CDR3 is made up of 14 amino acids. Here the CDR3 reads CASSPQRELYEQYF. For the CDR3, the DNA is TGTGCCAGCAGCCCCCAGCGGGAGCTCTACGAGCAGTACTTC.

The chain uses TRBV5-1 and TRBJ1-2; D possibly corresponds to TRBD1 (5 bases). Germline-derived CDR1 and CDR2 are SGHRS and YFSETQ. This CDR3 has 13 amino acids. Trimming shortened V by 1 base and J by 7 bases, and 11 bases separated the two germline ends. This CDR3 is CASSLSGGGGYTF. As DNA, the CDR3 is TGCGCCAGCAGCTTGTCCGGGGGAGGTGGCTACACCTTC.

This clone was seen just once. The chain combines TRBV7-2 with TRBJ1-2, with 7 bases aligning to TRBD1. The CDR3 runs 14 residues. V was clipped by 2 bases and J by 8 bases; unmatched bases: 8. Germline values: CDR1 SGHTA, CDR2 FQGNSA. CDR3: CASSLWRGGDGYTF. CDR3 DNA sequence: TGTGCCAGCAGCTTATGGAGAGGGGGCGACGGCTACACCTTC.

The gene calls are TRBV7-9 and TRBJ2-4; the match to TRBD1 covers 9 bases. CDR1 is SEHNR, CDR2 FQNEAQ, per germline (reference sequence). The CDR3 spans 13 residues. The V segment lost 3 bases and the J segment 10 bases; nucleotides outside the gene matches: 4. CDR3 coding DNA: TGTGCCAGCAGCTTGGACAGGGGTGATATTCAGTACTTC. As protein: CASSLDRGDIQYF.

The chain links TRBV11-3 to TRBJ1-1; TRBD1 matches at 8 bases. In germline, CDR1 is SGHNT, CDR2 YENEEA. The J segment lost 7 bases and the V segment lost 1 base, leaving 5 bases of the junction unmatched. The CDR3 loop spans 14 amino acids. The CDR3 loop is CASSLGTGTDEAFF. CDR3 DNA sequence: TGTGCCAGCAGCTTAGGGACAGGGACCGATGAAGCTTTCTTT.

CDR3 DNA sequence: TGTGCCAGCAGTTTTACCGGGACAATGAACACTGAAGCTTTCTTT. This translates into CASSFTGTMNTEAFF. V gene TRBV28 combines with J gene TRBJ1-1; TRBD1 might be the D (6 bases). The CDR3 loop spans 15 amino acids. Trimming pared 3 bases from V and 0 bases from J, leaving 11 bases between. Germline V gene sequence: CDR1 MDHEN, CDR2 SYDVKM.